Listed below are T cell receptor beta chains from one sample, sequenced in a study of T cell repertoires in cytomegalovirus infection. TCRdb ran MiXCR on the reads and lists one entry per CDR3 protein. The data contain hundreds of thousands of distinct CDR3 sequences, roughly a quarter of them singletons. The sequenced sample consisted of CD8+ T cells from PBMCs. Receptor source: a human donor in good health (CMV status not recorded). Some clones in this sample may be carry-over from other donors' samples. Both conserved end residues are part of each CDR3. Not every row has a clone size; where given, it reads once, few, many or a size class.

CDR3 protein: CASSIWTRTGEGGQKGPTGELFF
J gene: TRBJ2-2
V gene: TRBV19
clone size: -

CDR3 protein: CSAMELNRGSIILPHSGNTIYF
J gene: TRBJ1-3
V gene: TRBV20-1
clone size: once

CDR3 protein: CASSLVAPGTEAFF
J gene: TRBJ1-1
V gene: TRBV7-9
clone size: -

CDR3 protein: CASSLFLGQGPTDTEAFF
J gene: TRBJ1-1
V gene: TRBV7-8
clone size: many

CDR3 protein: CASTQGPSGTPSANEQFF
J gene: TRBJ2-1
V gene: TRBV6-6
clone size: -

CDR3 protein: CASSLDPVGHSETQYF
J gene: TRBJ2-5
V gene: TRBV11-2
clone size: few

CDR3 protein: CASSLRKHNTEAFF
J gene: TRBJ1-1
V gene: TRBV27
clone size: -

CDR3 protein: CASTRIGANEQFF
J gene: TRBJ2-1
V gene: TRBV7-9
clone size: many

CDR3 protein: CASSQDSGPSIYEQYF
J gene: TRBJ2-7
V gene: TRBV4-1
clone size: few

CDR3 protein: CASSVDYSEQYF
J gene: TRBJ2-7
V gene: TRBV5-6
clone size: few

CDR3 protein: CSVFGLNTEAFF
J gene: TRBJ1-1
V gene: TRBV29-1
clone size: -

CDR3 protein: CAISAVGGAPGYEQYF
J gene: TRBJ2-7
V gene: TRBV10-3
clone size: -

CDR3 protein: CASSPWDKSETFF
J gene: TRBJ1-1
V gene: TRBV14
clone size: few

CDR3 protein: CASSYGVTDSDTQYF
J gene: TRBJ2-3
V gene: TRBV6-2/TRBV6-3
clone size: -

CDR3 protein: CASSYGGMYTEAFF
J gene: TRBJ1-1
V gene: TRBV6-2/TRBV6-3
clone size: few

CDR3 protein: CASMVTTEAFF
J gene: TRBJ1-1
V gene: TRBV12-3/TRBV12-4
clone size: few

CDR3 protein: CASMVGLGNEQFF
J gene: TRBJ2-1
V gene: TRBV6-2/TRBV6-3
clone size: -

CDR3 protein: CASSTSGGIYNEQFF
J gene: TRBJ2-1
V gene: TRBV7-6
clone size: many

CDR3 protein: CASSLAAEGEQYF
J gene: TRBJ2-7
V gene: TRBV5-1
clone size: few

CDR3 protein: CASSQDRITGGLTGELFF
J gene: TRBJ2-2
V gene: TRBV4-1
clone size: -

CDR3 protein: CASSLSGTGFGYTF
J gene: TRBJ1-2
V gene: TRBV13
clone size: -

CDR3 protein: CASSPLVGLQETQYF
J gene: TRBJ2-5
V gene: TRBV13
clone size: -

CDR3 protein: CASSLAATGGQDGYTF
J gene: TRBJ1-2
V gene: TRBV7-9
clone size: many

CDR3 protein: CASSTSGESYEQYF
J gene: TRBJ2-7
V gene: TRBV6-5
clone size: -

CDR3 protein: CASSLRAGGVSYEQYF
J gene: TRBJ2-7
V gene: TRBV7-2
clone size: many

CDR3 protein: CASSSSGTGGQPQHF
J gene: TRBJ1-5
V gene: TRBV6-6
clone size: many

CDR3 protein: CASHRTNFKELFF
J gene: TRBJ2-2
V gene: TRBV2
clone size: -